The present T cell receptor (beta chain) was sequenced within a study of blood T cell repertoires in COVID-19 (dated by TCRdb to between 2020 and 2021). Some background on the complete study: Collaborator samples came from the United States, Italy and Spain and covered acute and convalescent phases of COVID-19. The samples were drawn from two sources: the first 160 participants of the ongoing ImmuneRACE study, and 1,000 to 1,500 subjects contributed by 6 global collaborators. The repertoires were made available in a free public database intended to serve as a resource for research on the immune response to SARS-CoV-2. Deeply sampled blood TCRbeta repertoires from subjects exposed to, actively infected with, or recovered from COVID-19 were included in the dataset. Sample metadata almost always included a de-identified subject ID, COVID-19 status, age in years and sex. The prospective study material was composed of cDNA or gDNA derived from T cells, B-cell-depleted T cells, or PBMCs. Where available, HLA class I and class II types were obtained from metadata supplied by the sample provider rather than from assay-based typing. Summary of the overall study and its limitations: How much clinical and demographic metadata was included differed by source and by participant, and the metadata was provided uncurated.

TCRbeta CDR3 regions were amplified from genomic DNA using the immunoSEQ Assay, a bias-controlled multiplex PCR. Turning to the authors' computational methods: Within the assay, amplification of reference gene primers was used to estimate how many nucleated cells each sample contained. Sequence reads were collapsed and filtered to measure the absolute abundance of every unique TCRbeta CDR3 rearrangement. For each sample, productive Simpson clonality was calculated as the square root of Simpson's diversity index over productive rearrangements. The source is immuneACCESS, and TCRdb retained only in-frame sequences with V and J called. Part of the clones is not carried over; for the studies checked, unresolved V genes explain less than half of this, and the remainder is unexplained. The V and J calls and clone size were taken over from that table, and D and trimming were inferred from the DNA. Recorded for this sample are approximately 110,000 clones; more than 75% of them occurred a single time. The top ten clonotypes cover around 5% of the sample.

A remark on this clone: Its recognized antigen is unknown. The sample holds no much larger clone one base away, and base qualities are not on file.

Whole blood was collected in K2EDTA tubes by collaborating institutions according to the institutions' own protocols. Collaborator samples were shipped for TCRbeta analysis as frozen whole blood, isolated PBMCs, or DNA extracted from either sample type. CDR1 and CDR2 (SEHNR, FQNEAQ) derive from the germline V gene (reference sequence). From the cysteine up to the phenylalanine, the CDR3 has a length of 15 residues. Here the CDR3 DNA is all that survives: 45 bases in frame from base 1. V is cut back by 5 bases and J by 7 bases, with 7 bases in the junction unmatched. This chain is built from TRBV7-9 and TRBJ1-6; TRBD1 lines up with 8 middle nucleotides. This clonotype was obtained from a human donor in a cohort sampled during active COVID-19. Input material: peripheral blood. The CDR3 protein sequence reads: CASSAQTGANSPLHF. The nucleotide sequence is TGTGCCAGCAGCGCTCAGACAGGGGCGAATTCACCCCTCCACTTT.